These 30 T cell receptor beta chains came from one sample sequenced in a study of T cells in women clearing cervical HPV infection. Clones were sequenced by immunoSEQ multiplex PCR, and TCRdb holds only the in-frame ones, with some missing. The sample totals around 19,000 clones; its top ten clones hold 6.5% to 8%. The sample consisted of blood buffy coat. The receptor source for this set is a woman aged 18 to 69 with a cervical HPV16 infection that either progressed to CIN3+ or cleared (not recorded which).

About this clone: The read terminates 3 residues ahead of where the CDR3 ends, so the germline J gene completes it. The rearrangement links TRBV20-1 to TRBJ2-4, with 9 bases aligning to TRBD1. CDR3 length: 13 amino acids. Germline CDR1 reads DFQATT; CDR2 reads SNEGSKA (reference sequence). V dropped 5 bases and J dropped 5; count of bases not matched to a gene: 4. CDR3 bases read: TGCAGTGCTCTGTGGACAGGGGAAAACATT. Its protein product is CSALWTGENI. The entire CDR3 protein reads CSALWTGENIQYF.

This clone ranks as medium-sized in terms of frequency. The sequence runs out 3 residues before the end of the CDR3; the remainder is reconstructed from the germline J gene. The rearrangement joins TRBV10-3 to TRBJ2-1, with a tentative D call TRBD2 (5 bases). The V end was cut by 0 bases, the J end by 7 bases, with 10 bases between. This CDR3 comprises 14 residues. From germline, CDR1 is ENHRY and CDR2 SYGVKD. The covered CDR3 bases are TGTGCCATCAGTGAGTCGCCGGACTCAAATGAG. It encodes CAISESPDSNE. The full CDR3 protein reads CAISESPDSNEQFF.

A word on this clone: The sequence runs out 3 residues before the end of the CDR3; the remainder is reconstructed from the germline J gene. The rearrangement uses TRBV19 and TRBJ1-2, with D uncertain. Germline assignment: CDR1 LNHDA and CDR2 SQIVND (reference sequence). The CDR3 has 15 residues. The CDR3 bases that were read are TGTGCCAGTAGTATGTCGGGAGTCGGGCGGGTCGAC. It yields the protein CASSMSGVGRVD. The full CDR3 protein is CASSMSGVGRVDYTF.

With respect to this clone: Read coverage stops 3 residues before the CDR3 terminus; the germline J gene supplies the remainder. The chain links TRBV18 to TRBJ2-4; possible D gene TRBD2, 6 bases. The CDR3 extends over 14 amino acids. Germline CDR1 KGHSH, CDR2 LQKENI. CDR3 sequence reads: CASSPPLGLGGQYF. The sequenced CDR3 bases are TGTGCCAGCTCACCACCGTTAGGCCTCGGGGGT.

Regarding this clone: The read halts 3 residues ahead of the CDR3 end, with the missing end drawn from the germline J gene. The chain joins TRBV19 to TRBJ2-2; 8 bases are shared with TRBD1. The CDR3 totals 17 residues. Germline-derived CDR1 and CDR2 are LNHDA and SQIVND (reference sequence). The CDR3 region is CASSIMDRDPTNEKLFF. The sequenced CDR3 bases are TGTGCCAGTAGTATCATGGACAGGGACCCAACTAATGAAAAG.

The CDR3 reads CASSGRTALETQYF. CDR3 DNA (partial): TGTGCCAGTAGTGGAAGGACAGCTCTAGAGACC. The chain links TRBV19 to TRBJ2-5; TRBD1 might be the D (6 bases). The CDR3 extends 3 residues past the end of the read, so its final part is completed from the germline J gene. Trimming cost V 5 bases and J 4 bases, with 14 bases left between them. Germline lookup yields CDR1 LNHDA and CDR2 SQIVND (reference sequence). The CDR3 is 14 amino acids.

Details on this clone: The CDR3 end lies 3 residues beyond the end of the read and is filled in from the germline J gene. The V gene is TRBV20-1, the J gene TRBJ2-5; 14 bases align to TRBD2. The germline gives CDR1 DFQATT, CDR2 SNEGSKA (reference sequence). V shed 2 bases, J shed 0 bases, and the junction held 14 bases outside the gene matches. CDR3 length: 20 amino acids. Partial CDR3 DNA: TGCAGTGCTAGAAAGGGACTAGCGGGAGAGGAGGGATACCACCAAGAGACC. It translates to CSARKGLAGEEGYHQET. The full CDR3 reads CSARKGLAGEEGYHQETQYF.

The CDR3 is CSARDARQGFFNSPLHF. The sequenced CDR3 bases are TGCAGTGCTAGAGATGCGCGACAGGGCTTTTTTAATTCACCC. The chain joins TRBV20-1 to TRBJ1-6; 7 bases line up with TRBD1. The read falls 3 residues short of the CDR3 end, and the missing part is taken from the germline J gene. Germline values: CDR1 DFQATT, CDR2 SNEGSKA (reference sequence). The CDR3 has 17 amino acids. J gave up 6 bases and V 0 bases, and 11 bases lay outside the gene matches.

As regards this clone: The sequence runs out 3 residues before the end of the CDR3; the remainder is reconstructed from the germline J gene. The chain carries TRBV7-2 and TRBJ2-4; 12 nucleotides align to TRBD1. The CDR3 loop spans 15 amino acids. Germline CDR1 is SGHTA and CDR2 is FQGNSA. V shed 4 bases and J 8 bases; nucleotides not matched to a gene: 6. Incomplete CDR3 DNA: TGTGCCAGCAGCTCCGGGACAGGGGGCGCATACATT. Its translation: CASSSGTGGAYI. The complete CDR3 protein is CASSSGTGGAYIQYF.

On this clone itself: The read halts 3 residues ahead of the CDR3 end, with the missing end drawn from the germline J gene. The rearrangement joins TRBV7-9 to TRBJ1-2; a weak D match, TRBD1 (5 bases). Germline V lookup: CDR1 SEHNR, CDR2 FQNEAQ (reference sequence). The CDR3 contains 14 residues. CDR3 bases read: TGTGCCAGCAGCTATAGCGGGACCACAGATACC. This codes for CASSYSGTTDT. The CDR3 reads in full as CASSYSGTTDTYTF.

As to this clone: Read sequence stops 3 residues before the CDR3 end, and the germline J gene provides the missing end. The chain employs TRBV7-2 and TRBJ2-5; possibly TRBD2 for D (5 bases). Germline CDR1 and CDR2: SGHTA and FQGNSA. The CDR3 sequence is 14 residues long. V lost 5 bases and J 6 bases, leaving 16 bases between the germline ends. The CDR3 sequence is CASSPRALAQTQYF. The CDR3 DNA, read in part, is TGTGCCAGCAGCCCACGAGCCCTAGCTCAGACC.

Comment on this clone: The missing CDR3 end, 3 residues past where the read stops, is filled in from the germline J gene. The rearrangement uses TRBV10-3 and TRBJ2-2, with TRBD1 as a possible D gene (6 bases). Per germline, CDR1 ENHRY and CDR2 SYGVKD. The CDR3 is 13 residues long. The part of the CDR3 DNA that was read is TGTGCCATCAGCCATACGGACAGCTCCGAG. It codes for CAISHTDSSE. The whole CDR3 reads CAISHTDSSELFF.

Concerning this clone: At one end, the junction sequence differs from germline, possibly due to a read error. Sequencing ends 3 residues short of the CDR3 end; the germline J gene provides the rest. The chain couples TRBV4-2 to TRBJ2-1; TRBD2 is a possible D gene (5 bases). The CDR3 spans 18 residues. Germline CDR1 reads LGHNA; CDR2 reads YNFKEQ. The sequenced CDR3 bases are TGCGCCAGCAGCCAAGATACCCGGAGTCCGGGGTTCTACAATGAG. Translation: CASSQDTRSPGFYNE. The CDR3, in full, reads CASSQDTRSPGFYNEQFF.

The part of the CDR3 DNA that was read is TGCGCCAGCAGTCATCAGCGGGAGGGGGCCAGGGCCGGGGGGGTCCACAATGAG. It encodes CASSHQREGARAGGVHNE. The full-length CDR3 reads as CASSHQREGARAGGVHNEQFF. The genes are TRBV23-1 and TRBJ2-1, with 10 bases aligning to TRBD2. The DNA ends 3 residues before the CDR3 does, and the rest of the CDR3 is filled in from the germline J gene. TRBV23-1 is an ORF; its function is uncertain. With 3 bases clipped from V and 5 bases from J, the junction kept 22 bases outside the gene matches. This CDR3 comprises 21 residues.

As concerns this clone: The read stops 3 residues short of the end of the CDR3; the missing end is completed from the germline J gene. This chain joins TRBV18 and TRBJ2-4; 9 bases line up with TRBD1. This CDR3 is built from 14 residues. Germline assignment: CDR1 KGHSH and CDR2 LQKENI. CDR3 amino acids: CASSPAGTGSGQYF. The DNA read from the CDR3 is TGTGCCAGCTCACCAGCCGGGACAGGGTCAGGT. The variable domain in full, completed from reference TRBV18 and TRBJ2-4, reads NAGVMQNPRHLVRRRGQEARLRCSPMKGHSHVYWYRQLPEEGLKFMVYLQKENIIDESGMPKERFSAEFPKEGPSILRIQQVVRGDSAAYFCASSPAGTGSGQYFGAGTRLSVL.

To note about this clone: The CDR3 end falls 3 residues outside the read, so it is completed with the germline J gene. This sequence joins TRBV19 and TRBJ2-5, with 11 bases aligning to TRBD2. The CDR3 totals 14 residues. CDR1 is LNHDA and CDR2 is SQIVND in the germline V gene (reference sequence). The V gene end was trimmed by 10 bases and the J gene end by 7 bases; junction bases not matched to a gene: 11. The CDR3 loop is CATSGTSGPGTQYF. CDR3 bases read: TGTGCCACCTCCGGGACTAGCGGTCCTGGGACC.

Comments on this clone: Sequencing ends 3 residues short of the CDR3 end; the germline J gene provides the rest. This rearrangement joins TRBV6-2 or TRBV6-3 to TRBJ1-1; 8 nucleotides agree with TRBD1. The CDR3 is 16 amino acids. The germline gives CDR1 MNHEY, CDR2 SVGEGT. The trim removed 6 bases at V and 4 bases at J, leaving 13 bases unmatched. CDR3 protein: CASSRGRSQGATEAFF. Partial CDR3 DNA: TGTGCCAGCAGCCGCGGCCGGAGTCAGGGGGCCACTGAA.

Comment on this clone: The missing CDR3 end, 3 residues past where the read stops, is filled in from the germline J gene. The gene calls are TRBV10-3 and TRBJ2-1, with D hard to call. Trimming left V 2 bases short and J 9 bases short, with 5 bases between. CDR3 length: 11 residues. Germline V gene sequence: CDR1 ENHRY, CDR2 SYGVKD. Partial CDR3 DNA: TGTGCCATCAGTGAGGGTAGTGAG. Protein sequence: CAISEGSE. The CDR3 as a whole reads CAISEGSEQFF.

With regard to this clone: The junction and the germline gene differ at one end; a read error may be behind it. The DNA ends 3 residues before the CDR3 does, and the rest of the CDR3 is filled in from the germline J gene. In the same sample, other DNA sequences code for this CDR3. V is TRBV10-3 and J is TRBJ1-3, with D perhaps matching TRBD1 (5 bases). Looked up from germline, CDR1 is ENHRY and CDR2 is SYGVKD. The CDR3 is made up of 14 amino acids. The CDR3 spells CAITGGDSGNTIYF. The part of the CDR3 DNA that was read is TGTGCCATCACCGGGGGAGACTCTGGAAACACT.

Concerning this clone itself: Its ends do not fully match the called genes, so a read error is possible. This CDR3 is also generated by other DNA sequences in the sample. The CDR3 protein is CASSPEGLSGNTIYF. The covered CDR3 bases are TGTGCCAGTAGTCCAGAGGGCCTCTCTGGAAACACA. The chain is built from TRBV19 and TRBJ1-3; D ambiguous. The read finishes 3 residues shy of the CDR3 end, and the germline J gene is used to complete it. This CDR3 is built from 15 residues. The germline gives CDR1 LNHDA, CDR2 SQIVND (reference sequence).

The CDR3 loop reads CAISSEGSSYEQYF. The sequenced part of the CDR3 DNA is TGTGCCATCAGTTCGGAGGGGAGCTCCTACGAG. This chain connects TRBV10-3 to TRBJ2-7; a weak D match, TRBD2 (6 bases). The read gets to within 3 residues of the CDR3 end, and the germline J gene fills in the rest. The V end lost 5 bases, the J end lost 0 bases, and 11 bases lay between the germline ends. Germline V gene data show CDR1 as ENHRY and CDR2 as SYGVKD. The CDR3 extends over 14 amino acids.

About this clone: Read sequence stops 3 residues before the CDR3 end, and the germline J gene provides the missing end. J is TRBJ2-3 and V is TRBV7-3, with 8 nucleotides matching TRBD2. Germline loops: CDR1 SGHTA, CDR2 FQGTGA. The V gene end was trimmed by 4 bases and the J gene end by 2 bases; junction bases not matched to a gene: 2. The length of the CDR3 is 14 residues. The DNA read from the CDR3 is TGTGCCAGCAGCTCGGGGGGGGTCACAGATACG. It translates to CASSSGGVTDT. The complete CDR3 protein is CASSSGGVTDTQYF.

In regard to this clone: One end of the junction varies from germline; a read error may be responsible. The read falls 3 residues short of the CDR3 end, and the missing part is taken from the germline J gene. Other DNA sequences in this specimen translate into the identical CDR3. The chain is built from TRBV7-8 and TRBJ1-3; D may be TRBD1 (6 bases). The CDR3 spans 14 residues. Germline CDR1 is SGHVS and CDR2 is FQNEAQ. Incomplete CDR3 DNA: TGTGCCAGCAGCTTACCCCCCAGTGGGGACACT. Amino acid sequence: CASSLPPSGDT. The whole CDR3 sequence reads CASSLPPSGDTIYF.

On this clone: Sequencing ends 3 residues short of the CDR3 end; the germline J gene provides the rest. V usage is TRBV6-2 or TRBV6-3 and J usage is TRBJ1-5; D gene uncertain. This CDR3 region has 16 residues. Germline V gives CDR1 MNHEY, CDR2 SVGEGT. Between the trimmed V and J ends, which lost 4 bases and 0 bases, there was a span of 13 bases. The CDR3 region is CASSFTEGYSNQPQHF. CDR3 bases read: TGTGCCAGCAGTTTCACAGAGGGCTATAGCAATCAGCCC.

A note on this clone: The read falls 3 residues short of the CDR3 end, and the missing part is taken from the germline J gene. This rearrangement joins TRBV30 to TRBJ1-2; perhaps TRBD1 as D (6 bases). The CDR3 loop spans 10 amino acids. CDR1 is GTSNPN and CDR2 is SVGIG in the germline V gene (reference sequence). V was cut by 4 bases and J by 7 bases, with 7 bases left in between. CDR3 residues: CAWTGAGYTF. Partial CDR3 DNA: TGTGCCTGGACAGGGGCTGGC.

The CDR3 sequence: CASSFGGQSNSPLHF. The covered CDR3 bases are TGCGCCAGCAGCTTCGGCGGACAGTCCAATTCACCC. This chain links TRBV5-1 with TRBJ1-6, with a tentative D call TRBD1 (6 bases). The read ends 3 residues before the CDR3 terminus; that terminus is restored from the germline J gene. V shed 2 bases and J shed 7 bases, with 13 bases lying between them. The CDR3 consists of 15 residues. CDR1 is SGHRS, CDR2 YFSETQ, per germline. Supplemented by reference TRBV5-1 and TRBJ1-6, the full variable domain reads KAGVTQTPRYLIKTRGQQVTLSCSPISGHRSVSWYQQTPGQGLQFLFEYFSETQRNKGNFPGRFSGRQFSNSRSEMNVSTLELGDSALYLCASSFGGQSNSPLHFGNGTRLTVT.

Note on this clone: The read comes to an end 3 residues before the CDR3 does, leaving the germline J gene to fill in the end. This rearrangement joins TRBV9 to TRBJ2-5; D not resolved. V lost 0 bases and J lost 5, with 8 bases in between. The CDR3 contains 13 residues. The germline V gene encodes CDR1 SGDLS and CDR2 YYNGEE. Incomplete CDR3 DNA: TGTGCCAGCAGCGTAGGGGCCGAGGAGACC. Residues: CASSVGAEET. The full CDR3 protein reads CASSVGAEETQYF. Full variable domain (remainder filled in from reference TRBV9 and TRBJ2-5): DSGVTQTPKHLITATGQRVTLRCSPRSGDLSVYWYQQSLDQGLQFLIQYYNGEERAKGNILERFSAQQFPDLHSELNLSSLELGDSALYFCASSVGAEETQYFGPGTRLLVL.

Notes on this clone: With the read ending 3 residues before the CDR3 end, the germline J gene is used to fill in that end. The chain joins TRBV4-2 to TRBJ2-1, with a weak D call TRBD1 (5 bases). The ends were cut back, 4 bases at V and 5 bases at J, with 21 bases in the middle. This CDR3 is 17 amino acids long. Germline loops: CDR1 LGHNA, CDR2 YNFKEQ. The CDR3 bases that were read are TGTGCCAGCAGCCCGGGCCAGGGCCACGGACCCAACAATGAG. Amino acids: CASSPGQGHGPNNE. The whole CDR3 region reads CASSPGQGHGPNNEQFF.

Remarks on this clone: The read terminates 3 residues ahead of where the CDR3 ends, so the germline J gene completes it. The chain couples TRBV29-1 to TRBJ2-1; 8 bases map to TRBD2. Germline-derived CDR1 and CDR2 are SQVTM and ANQGSEA. The CDR3 runs 12 residues. With V trimmed by 8 bases and J by 8 bases, 8 bases remained unmatched. The covered CDR3 bases are TGCAGCTGGAAGGCGGGAGGATATGAG. Residues: CSWKAGGYE. The whole CDR3 reads CSWKAGGYEQFF.

Incomplete CDR3 DNA: TGCAGTGCTACTTCCTACAATGAG. This codes for CSATSYNE. The complete CDR3 sequence is CSATSYNEQFF. The J gene is TRBJ2-1, the V gene TRBV20-1; D is unresolved. Read sequence stops 3 residues before the CDR3 end, and the germline J gene provides the missing end. Germline lookup yields CDR1 DFQATT and CDR2 SNEGSKA (reference sequence). The CDR3 has 11 amino acids. Trimming took 4 bases from V and 1 from J, leaving 2 bases between them.